This record covers a single T cell receptor beta chain. This entry comes from a study of blood T cell repertoires in COVID-19. Study background: Italy, Spain and the United States were the sources of the convalescent and acute COVID-19 samples. T cells, B-cell-depleted T cells, or PBMCs supplied cDNA or gDNA.

Methods used by the authors: Nucleated cell counts were estimated from reference gene primer amplification. Using immunoSEQ multiplex PCR, the repertoire was profiled, and TCRdb retains in-frame clones only, with some absent. V and J calls and clone size follow that table, whereas D and trimming were derived from the DNA. Here the sample spans about 100,000 clones, approximately 89% being singletons. In germline, CDR1 is SQVTM, CDR2 ANQGSEA. The CDR3 extends over 14 amino acids. With 7 bases removed from V and 0 bases from J, the gap between germline ends came to 12 bases. This chain joins TRBV29-1 and TRBJ2-2, with D possibly matching TRBD1 (5 bases). This sequence was found in a man aged 80 or over with acute or convalescent COVID-19. Sequences were obtained from peripheral blood. The CDR3 DNA is TGCAGCGCCTCAGGGTCAACGAACACCGGGGAGCTGTTTTTT. The encoded protein is CSASGSTNTGELFF.